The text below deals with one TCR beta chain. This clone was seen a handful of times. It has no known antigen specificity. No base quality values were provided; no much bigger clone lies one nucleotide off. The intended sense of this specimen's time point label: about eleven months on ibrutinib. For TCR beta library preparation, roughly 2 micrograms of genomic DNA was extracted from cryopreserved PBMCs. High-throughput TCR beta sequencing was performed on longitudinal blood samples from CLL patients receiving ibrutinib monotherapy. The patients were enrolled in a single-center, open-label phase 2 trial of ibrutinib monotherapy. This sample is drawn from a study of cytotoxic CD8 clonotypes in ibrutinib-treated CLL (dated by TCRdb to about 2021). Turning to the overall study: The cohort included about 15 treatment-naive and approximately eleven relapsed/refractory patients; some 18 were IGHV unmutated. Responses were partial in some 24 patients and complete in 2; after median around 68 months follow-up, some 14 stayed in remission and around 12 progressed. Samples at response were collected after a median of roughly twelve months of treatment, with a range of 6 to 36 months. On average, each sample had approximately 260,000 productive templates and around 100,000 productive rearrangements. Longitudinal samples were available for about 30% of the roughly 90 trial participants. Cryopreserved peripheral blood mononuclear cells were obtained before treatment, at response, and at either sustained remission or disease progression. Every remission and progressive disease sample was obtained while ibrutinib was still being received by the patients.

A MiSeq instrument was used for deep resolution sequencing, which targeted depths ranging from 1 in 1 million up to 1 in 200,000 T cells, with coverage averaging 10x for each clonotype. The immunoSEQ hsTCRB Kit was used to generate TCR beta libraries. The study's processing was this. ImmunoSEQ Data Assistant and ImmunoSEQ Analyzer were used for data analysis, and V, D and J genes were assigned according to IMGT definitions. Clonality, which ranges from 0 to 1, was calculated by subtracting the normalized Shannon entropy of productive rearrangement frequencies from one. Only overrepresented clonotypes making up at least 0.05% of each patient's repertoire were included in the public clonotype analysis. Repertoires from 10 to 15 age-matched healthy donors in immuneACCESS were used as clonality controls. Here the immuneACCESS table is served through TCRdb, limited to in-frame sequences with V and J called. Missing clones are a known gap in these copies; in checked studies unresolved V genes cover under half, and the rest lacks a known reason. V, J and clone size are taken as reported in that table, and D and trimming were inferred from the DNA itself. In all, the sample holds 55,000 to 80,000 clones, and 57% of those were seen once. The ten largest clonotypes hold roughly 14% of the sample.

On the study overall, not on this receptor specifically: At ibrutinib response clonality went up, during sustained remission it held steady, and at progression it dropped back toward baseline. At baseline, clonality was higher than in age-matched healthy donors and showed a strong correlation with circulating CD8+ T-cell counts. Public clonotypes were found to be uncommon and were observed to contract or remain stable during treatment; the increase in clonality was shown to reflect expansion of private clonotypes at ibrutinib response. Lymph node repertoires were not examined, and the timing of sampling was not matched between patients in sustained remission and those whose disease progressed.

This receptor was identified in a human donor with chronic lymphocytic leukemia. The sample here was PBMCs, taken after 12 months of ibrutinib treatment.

The CDR3 loop reads CASSYQGGVYGYTF. The sequenced DNA: TGTGCCAGCAGTTATCAGGGGGGCGTCTATGGCTACACCTTC. This receptor chain uses TRBV6-5 and TRBJ1-2, with TRBD1 matching 7 junction bases. Trimmed from V: 3 bases; trimmed from J: 4 bases; junction bases lacking a gene match: 5. Counted from cysteine to phenylalanine, this CDR3 has 14 amino acids. Only the CDR3 DNA is retained, 42 bases long and in frame from the first base. The CDR1 and CDR2 encoded by the germline V gene are MNHEY and SVGAGI.